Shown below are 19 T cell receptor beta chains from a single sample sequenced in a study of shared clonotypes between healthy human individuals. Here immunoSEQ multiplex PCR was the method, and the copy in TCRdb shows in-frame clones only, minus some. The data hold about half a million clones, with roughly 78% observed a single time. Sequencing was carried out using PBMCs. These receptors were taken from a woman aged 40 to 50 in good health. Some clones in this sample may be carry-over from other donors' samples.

The CDR3 is CAGGRMNTEAFF. The CDR3 DNA follows: TGTGCCGGGGGACGGATGAACACTGAAGCTTTCTTT. The chain joins TRBV30 to TRBJ1-1; a weak D match, TRBD1 (5 bases). CDR3 size: 12 residues. The V end was cut by 8 bases, the J end by 0 bases, with 10 bases between. From germline, CDR1 is GTSNPN and CDR2 SVGIG (reference sequence).

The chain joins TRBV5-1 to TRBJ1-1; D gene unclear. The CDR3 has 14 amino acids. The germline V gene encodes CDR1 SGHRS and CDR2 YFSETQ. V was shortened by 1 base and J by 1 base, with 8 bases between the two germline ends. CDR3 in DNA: TGCGCCAGCAGCTTGCCTGGGGAGAACACTGAAGCTTTCTTT. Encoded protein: CASSLPGENTEAFF.

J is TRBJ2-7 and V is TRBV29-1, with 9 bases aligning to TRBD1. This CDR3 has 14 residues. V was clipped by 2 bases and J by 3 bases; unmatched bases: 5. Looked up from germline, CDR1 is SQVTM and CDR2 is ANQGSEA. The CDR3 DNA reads TGCAGCGTTGAAATGGGGACAGGGAACTACGAGCAGTACTTC. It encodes CSVEMGTGNYEQYF.

The DNA of the CDR3 is TGCGCCAGCAGCTTGGACCTATACTACGAGCAGTACTTC. Translating gives CASSLDLYYEQYF. This rearrangement joins TRBV5-1 to TRBJ2-5; no definite D call. The J call may be in error: the DNA end matches TRBJ2-7 better. Germline assignment: CDR1 SGHRS and CDR2 YFSETQ. CDR3 length: 13 residues.

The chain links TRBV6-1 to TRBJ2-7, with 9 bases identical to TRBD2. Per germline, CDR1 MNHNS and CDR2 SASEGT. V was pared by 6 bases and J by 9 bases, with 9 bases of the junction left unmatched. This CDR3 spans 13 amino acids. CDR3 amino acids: CASSGLLAGAQYF. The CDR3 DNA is TGTGCCAGCAGCGGGTTATTAGCGGGAGCGCAGTACTTC.

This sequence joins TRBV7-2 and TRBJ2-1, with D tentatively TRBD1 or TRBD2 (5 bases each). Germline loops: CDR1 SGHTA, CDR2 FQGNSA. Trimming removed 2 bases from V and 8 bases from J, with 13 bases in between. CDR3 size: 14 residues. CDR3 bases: TGTGCCAGCAGCTTACGCAGGGTTAGCGATGAGCAGTTCTTC. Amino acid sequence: CASSLRRVSDEQFF.

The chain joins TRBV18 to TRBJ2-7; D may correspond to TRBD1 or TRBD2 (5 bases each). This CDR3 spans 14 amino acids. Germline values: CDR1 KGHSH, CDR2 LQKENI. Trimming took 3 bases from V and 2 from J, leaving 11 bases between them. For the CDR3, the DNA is TGTGCCAGCTCACCCGAGGGGAGAGCCTACGAGCAGTACTTC. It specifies CASSPEGRAYEQYF.

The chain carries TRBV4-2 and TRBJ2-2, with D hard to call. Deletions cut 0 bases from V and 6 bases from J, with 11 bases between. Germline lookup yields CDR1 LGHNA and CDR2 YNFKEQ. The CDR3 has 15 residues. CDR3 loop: CASSQDPSAAGELFF. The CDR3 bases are TGTGCCAGCAGCCAAGATCCCAGCGCGGCCGGGGAGCTGTTTTTT.

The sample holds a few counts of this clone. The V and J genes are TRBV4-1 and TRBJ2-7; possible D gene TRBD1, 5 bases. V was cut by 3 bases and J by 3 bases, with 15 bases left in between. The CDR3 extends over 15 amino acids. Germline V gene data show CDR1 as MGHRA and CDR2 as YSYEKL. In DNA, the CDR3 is TGCGCCAGCAGCCATGCCGACAGTCGCGACTACGAGCAGTACTTC. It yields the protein CASSHADSRDYEQYF.

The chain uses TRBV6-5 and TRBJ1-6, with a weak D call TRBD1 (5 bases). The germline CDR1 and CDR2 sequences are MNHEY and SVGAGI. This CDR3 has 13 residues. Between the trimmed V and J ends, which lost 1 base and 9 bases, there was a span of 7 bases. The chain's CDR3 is CASSYYQGSPLHF. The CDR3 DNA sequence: TGTGCCAGCAGTTACTATCAGGGTTCACCCCTCCACTTT.

The CDR3 DNA reads TGCAGCGTCGAGATGACAGGGGGCGCATCAGATACGCAGTATTTT. Its protein product is CSVEMTGGASDTQYF. The chain combines TRBV29-1 with TRBJ2-3; 10 bases fit TRBD1. The CDR3 consists of 15 residues. Germline CDR1 reads SQVTM; CDR2 reads ANQGSEA. V dropped 6 bases and J dropped 4; count of bases not matched to a gene: 10.

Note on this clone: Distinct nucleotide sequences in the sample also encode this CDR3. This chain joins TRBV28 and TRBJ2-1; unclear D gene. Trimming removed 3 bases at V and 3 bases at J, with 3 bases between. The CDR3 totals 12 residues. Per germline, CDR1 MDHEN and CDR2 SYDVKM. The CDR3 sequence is CASSLLYNEQFF. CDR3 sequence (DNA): TGTGCCAGCAGTTTGCTCTACAATGAGCAGTTCTTC.

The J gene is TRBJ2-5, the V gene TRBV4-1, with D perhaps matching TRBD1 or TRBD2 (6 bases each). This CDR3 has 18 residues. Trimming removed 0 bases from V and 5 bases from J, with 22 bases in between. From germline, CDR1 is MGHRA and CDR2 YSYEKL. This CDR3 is CASSQDGGGGPPQETQYF. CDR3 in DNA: TGCGCCAGCAGCCAAGACGGGGGCGGAGGTCCCCCCCAGGAGACCCAGTACTTC.

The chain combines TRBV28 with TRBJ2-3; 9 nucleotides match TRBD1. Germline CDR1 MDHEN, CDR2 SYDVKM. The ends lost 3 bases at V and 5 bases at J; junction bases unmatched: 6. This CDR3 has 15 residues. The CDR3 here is CASSFTGQGLDTQYF. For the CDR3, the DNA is TGTGCCAGCAGTTTTACGGGACAGGGACTAGATACGCAGTATTTT.

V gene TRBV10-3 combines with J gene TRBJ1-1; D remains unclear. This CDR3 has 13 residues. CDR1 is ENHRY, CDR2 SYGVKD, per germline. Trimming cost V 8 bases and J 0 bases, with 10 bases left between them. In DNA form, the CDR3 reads TGTGCCATCTGGGGAGGGATGAACACTGAAGCTTTCTTT. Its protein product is CAIWGGMNTEAFF.

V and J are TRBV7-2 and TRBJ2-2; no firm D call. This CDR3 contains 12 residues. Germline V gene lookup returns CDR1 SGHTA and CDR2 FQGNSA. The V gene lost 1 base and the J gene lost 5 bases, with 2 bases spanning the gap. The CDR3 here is CASSLVTGELFF. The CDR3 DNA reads TGTGCCAGCAGCTTAGTAACCGGGGAGCTGTTTTTT.

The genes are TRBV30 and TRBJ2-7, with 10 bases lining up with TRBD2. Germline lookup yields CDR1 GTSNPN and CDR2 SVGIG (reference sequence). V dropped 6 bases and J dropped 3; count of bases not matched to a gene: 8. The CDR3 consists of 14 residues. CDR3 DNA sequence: TGTGCCTGCCATAGCGGGAGGCCTCTCTACGAGCAGTACTTC. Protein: CACHSGRPLYEQYF.

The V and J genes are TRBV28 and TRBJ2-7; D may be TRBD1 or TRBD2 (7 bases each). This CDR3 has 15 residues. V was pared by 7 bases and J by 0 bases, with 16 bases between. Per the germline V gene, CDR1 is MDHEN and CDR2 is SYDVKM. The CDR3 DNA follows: TGTGCCAGCAAGCAGGGGGGGTTGAACTCCTACGAGCAGTACTTC. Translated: CASKQGGLNSYEQYF.

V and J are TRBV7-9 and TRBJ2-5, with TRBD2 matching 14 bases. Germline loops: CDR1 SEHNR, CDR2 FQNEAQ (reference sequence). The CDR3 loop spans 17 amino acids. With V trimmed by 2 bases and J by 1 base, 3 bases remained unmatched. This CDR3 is CASSLMGLAGVQETQYF. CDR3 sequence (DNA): TGTGCCAGCAGCTTAATGGGACTAGCGGGAGTCCAAGAGACCCAGTACTTC.